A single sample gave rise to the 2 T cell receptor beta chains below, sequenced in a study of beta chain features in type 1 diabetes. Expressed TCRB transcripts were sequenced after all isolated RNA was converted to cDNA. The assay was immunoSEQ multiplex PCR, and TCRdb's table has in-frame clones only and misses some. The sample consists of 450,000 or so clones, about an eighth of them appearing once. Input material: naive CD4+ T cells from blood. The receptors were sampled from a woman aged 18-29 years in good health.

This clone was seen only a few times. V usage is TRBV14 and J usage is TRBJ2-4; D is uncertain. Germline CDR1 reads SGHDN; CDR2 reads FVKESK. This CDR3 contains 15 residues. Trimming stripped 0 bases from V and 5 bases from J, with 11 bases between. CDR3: CASSQEGNKQNIQYF. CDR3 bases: TGTGCCAGCAGCCAAGAGGGTAACAAACAAAACATTCAGTACTTC. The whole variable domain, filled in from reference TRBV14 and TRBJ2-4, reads EAGVTQFPSHSVIEKGQTVTLRCDPISGHDNLYWYRRVMGKEIKFLLHFVKESKQDESGMPNNRFLAERTGGTYSTLKVQPAELEDSGVYFCASSQEGNKQNIQYFGAGTRLSVL.

CDR3 in DNA: TGCAGTGCTGAACTGGGGGTAGGCTACACCTTC. This gives the protein CSAELGVGYTF. V and J are TRBV20-1 and TRBJ1-2, with D possibly TRBD1 on 5 matching bases. Germline CDR1 and CDR2: DFQATT and SNEGSKA (reference sequence). The CDR3 contains 11 residues. Trimming removed 5 bases at V and 8 bases at J, with 12 bases between.